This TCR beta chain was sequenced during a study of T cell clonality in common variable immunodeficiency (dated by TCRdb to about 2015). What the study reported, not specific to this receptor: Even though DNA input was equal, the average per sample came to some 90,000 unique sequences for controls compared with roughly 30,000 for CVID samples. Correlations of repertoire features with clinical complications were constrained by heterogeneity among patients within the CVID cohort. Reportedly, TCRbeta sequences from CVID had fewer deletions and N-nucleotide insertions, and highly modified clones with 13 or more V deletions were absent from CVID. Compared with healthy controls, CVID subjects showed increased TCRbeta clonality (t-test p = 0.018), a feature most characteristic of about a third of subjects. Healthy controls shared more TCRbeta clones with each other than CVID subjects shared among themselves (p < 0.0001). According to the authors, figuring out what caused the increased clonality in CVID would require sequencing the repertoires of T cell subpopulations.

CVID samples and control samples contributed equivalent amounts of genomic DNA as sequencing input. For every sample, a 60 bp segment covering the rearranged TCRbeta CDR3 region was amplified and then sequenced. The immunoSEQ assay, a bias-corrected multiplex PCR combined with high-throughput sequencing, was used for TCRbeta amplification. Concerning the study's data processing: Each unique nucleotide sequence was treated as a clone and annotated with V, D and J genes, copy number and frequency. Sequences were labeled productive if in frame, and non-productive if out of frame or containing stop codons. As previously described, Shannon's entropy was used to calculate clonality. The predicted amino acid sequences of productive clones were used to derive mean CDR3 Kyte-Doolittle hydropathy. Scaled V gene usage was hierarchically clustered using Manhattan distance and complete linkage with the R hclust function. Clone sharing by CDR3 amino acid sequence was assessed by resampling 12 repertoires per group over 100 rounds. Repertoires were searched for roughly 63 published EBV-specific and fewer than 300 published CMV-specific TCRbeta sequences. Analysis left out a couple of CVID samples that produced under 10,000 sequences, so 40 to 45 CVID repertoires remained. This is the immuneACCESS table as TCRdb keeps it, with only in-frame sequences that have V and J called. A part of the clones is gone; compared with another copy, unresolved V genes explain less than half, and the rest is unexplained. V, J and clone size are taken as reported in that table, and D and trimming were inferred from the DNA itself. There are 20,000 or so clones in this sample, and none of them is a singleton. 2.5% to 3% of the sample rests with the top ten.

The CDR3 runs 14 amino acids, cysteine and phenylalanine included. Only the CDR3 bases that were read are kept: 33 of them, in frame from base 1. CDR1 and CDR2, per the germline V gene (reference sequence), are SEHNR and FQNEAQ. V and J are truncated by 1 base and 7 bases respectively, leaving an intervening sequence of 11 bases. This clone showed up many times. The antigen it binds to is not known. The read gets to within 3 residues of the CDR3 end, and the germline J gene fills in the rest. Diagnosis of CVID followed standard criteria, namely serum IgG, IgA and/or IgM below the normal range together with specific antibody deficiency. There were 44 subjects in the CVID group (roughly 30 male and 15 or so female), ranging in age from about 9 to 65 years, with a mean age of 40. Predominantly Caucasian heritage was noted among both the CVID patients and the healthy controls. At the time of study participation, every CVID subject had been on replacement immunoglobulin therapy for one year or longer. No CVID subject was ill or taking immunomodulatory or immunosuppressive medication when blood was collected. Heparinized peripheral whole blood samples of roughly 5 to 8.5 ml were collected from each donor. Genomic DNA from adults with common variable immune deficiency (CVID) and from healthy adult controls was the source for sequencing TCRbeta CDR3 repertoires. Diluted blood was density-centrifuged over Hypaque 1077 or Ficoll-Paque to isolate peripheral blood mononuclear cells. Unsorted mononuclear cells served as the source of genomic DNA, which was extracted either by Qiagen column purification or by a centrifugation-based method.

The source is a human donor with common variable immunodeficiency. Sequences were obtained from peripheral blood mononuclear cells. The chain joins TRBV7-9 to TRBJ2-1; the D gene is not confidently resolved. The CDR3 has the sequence CASSLEGLSNEQFF. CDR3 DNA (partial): TGTGCCAGCAGCTTAGAGGGCTTATCGAATGAG.